Listed here are 29 T cell receptor beta chains from one sample, sequenced in a study of T cell responses to AZD1222 COVID-19 vaccine. The table came from immunoSEQ multiplex PCR; TCRdb's copy has only in-frame clones and leaves some out. This table holds 93,000 or so clones, 80% to 90% found once. The input for sequencing was peripheral blood, taken on day 0 of AZD1222 vaccination. These receptors came from an adult in good health.

This chain links TRBV9 with TRBJ2-7; a weak D match, TRBD2 (5 bases). The CDR3 is made up of 15 amino acids. Germline values: CDR1 SGDLS, CDR2 YYNGEE. V lost 0 bases and J lost 0, with 10 bases in between. CDR3 sequence reads: CASSVGTGISYEQYF. The CDR3 coding sequence is TGTGCCAGCAGCGTAGGAACGGGAATCTCCTACGAGCAGTACTTC.

This chain connects TRBV19 to TRBJ2-7; possible D gene TRBD1, 7 bases. Trimming took off 5 bases at V and 3 bases at J, with 17 bases between the two ends. The length of the CDR3 is 15 residues. Germline V CDR1 and CDR2: LNHDA, SQIVND (reference sequence). The CDR3 sequence is CASSPQGGAIYEQYF. The CDR3 DNA is TGTGCCAGTAGTCCCCAGGGGGGCGCTATCTACGAGCAGTACTTC.

The chain couples TRBV5-1 to TRBJ1-6; D call uncertain. CDR1 SGHRS and CDR2 YFSETQ come from the germline V gene. The CDR3 is 16 amino acids. The ends were cut back, 0 bases at V and 6 bases at J, with 13 bases in the middle. CDR3 DNA sequence: TGCGCCAGCAGCTTGGGATCCTCCAGACTTAATTCACCCCTCCACTTT. This encodes CASSLGSSRLNSPLHF.

The chain carries TRBV3-1 (or the pseudogene TRBV3-2) and TRBJ1-1, with 8 nucleotides matching TRBD1. This CDR3 is built from 13 residues. V was pared by 5 bases and J by 3 bases, with 2 bases of the junction left unmatched. Germline CDR1 LGHDT, CDR2 YNNKEL (reference sequence). In nucleotides, the CDR3 is TGTGCCAGCAGCTCGACAGGGGACACTGAAGCTTTCTTT. Amino acids: CASSSTGDTEAFF.

This sequence joins TRBV7-8 and TRBJ1-4, with 9 bases lining up with TRBD1. The V gene's germline CDR1 is SGHVS and CDR2 FQNEAQ. After removal of 5 bases from V and 5 bases from J, the junction contained 6 bases not matched to a gene. This CDR3 is 15 amino acids long. CDR3 nucleotide sequence: TGTGCCAGCAGCCGTTCCGGGACAGGGAATGAAAAACTGTTTTTT. This gives the protein CASSRSGTGNEKLFF.

The rearrangement joins TRBV24-1 to TRBJ1-2, with D uncertain. Germline V CDR1 and CDR2: KGHDR, SFDVKD. CDR3 length: 11 residues. Trimming cost V 5 bases and J 4 bases, with 4 bases left between them. The CDR3 loop is CATSGGYGYTF. Written as DNA, the CDR3 is TGTGCCACCAGTGGGGGCTATGGCTACACCTTC.

The chain recombines TRBV5-4 with TRBJ2-7, with D possibly being TRBD2 (7 bases). Germline CDR1 and CDR2: SGHNT and YYREEE (reference sequence). V gave up 4 bases and J gave up 2 bases, with 13 bases separating them. The CDR3 consists of 14 residues. The CDR3 sequence: CASSPRGPTYEQYF. CDR3 nucleotides: TGTGCCAGCAGCCCGCGGGGGCCCACCTACGAGCAGTACTTC.

Only one count was recorded for this clone. The chain joins TRBV6-2 or TRBV6-3 to TRBJ2-7; TRBD2 might be the D (5 bases). V gave up 4 bases and J gave up 2 bases, with 18 bases separating them. The CDR3 is made up of 16 amino acids. Germline V gene lookup returns CDR1 MNHEY and CDR2 SVGEGT. The CDR3 spells CASSSKRDISTYEQYF. CDR3 coding DNA: TGTGCCAGCAGTTCAAAACGGGATATTTCCACCTACGAGCAGTACTTC.

This chain connects TRBV7-2 to TRBJ2-1, with 9 bases that match TRBD1. This CDR3 contains 16 residues. The ends lost 5 bases at V and 3 bases at J; junction bases unmatched: 8. The V gene's germline CDR1 is SGHTA and CDR2 FQGNSA. The CDR3 loop is CASSQHRQGDYNEQFF. The CDR3 DNA sequence: TGTGCCAGCAGCCAGCACCGACAGGGGGACTACAATGAGCAGTTCTTC.

The rearrangement joins TRBV19 to TRBJ1-5; TRBD1 might be the D (6 bases). Germline values: CDR1 LNHDA, CDR2 SQIVND (reference sequence). CDR3 size: 17 residues. The germline V and J ends were trimmed by 1 base and 2 bases, with 15 bases remaining between them. The CDR3 nucleotides read TGTGCCAGTAGTATAGCCCGCAGGGGAGGGGGCAATCAGCCCCAGCATTTT. Its protein is CASSIARRGGGNQPQHF.

This clone has just a few counts. The V and J genes are TRBV5-1 and TRBJ2-1; D perhaps matches TRBD2 (5 bases). The CDR3 runs 15 residues. Germline CDR1 is SGHRS and CDR2 is YFSETQ. Trimming took 4 bases from V and 6 from J, leaving 17 bases between them. CDR3 coding DNA: TGCGCCAGCAGCCCCGGCGGAGGAGCTGGCAATGAGCAGTTCTTC. Amino acid sequence: CASSPGGGAGNEQFF.

The chain employs TRBV4-1 and TRBJ1-2; D uncertain. This CDR3 contains 16 residues. V lost 3 bases and J 1 base, leaving 15 bases between the germline ends. The germline V gene has CDR1 MGHRA and CDR2 YSYEKL. As DNA, the CDR3 is TGCGCCAGCAGCCACGGCGAGGGCGCGTTTAACTATGGCTACACCTTC. Translation gives CASSHGEGAFNYGYTF.

The count of this clone is one. The chain employs TRBV10-3 and TRBJ2-5, with D maybe TRBD2 (5 bases). Germline V gene sequence: CDR1 ENHRY, CDR2 SYGVKD. V was pared by 5 bases and J by 1 base, with 11 bases between. CDR3 length: 14 amino acids. CDR3 protein: CAISPLDSQETQYF. The CDR3 DNA is TGTGCCATCAGTCCCCTGGACTCCCAAGAGACCCAGTACTTC.

The count of this clone is one. The V gene is TRBV6-6, the J gene TRBJ1-5; D gene ambiguous. Germline CDR1 and CDR2: MNHNY and SVGAGI (reference sequence). V gave up 7 bases and J gave up 7 bases, with 5 bases separating them. This CDR3 region has 10 residues. This chain's CDR3 is CASNRQPQHF. The CDR3 DNA follows: TGTGCCAGCAATCGCCAGCCCCAGCATTTT.

This rearrangement joins TRBV5-4 to TRBJ2-5; the match to TRBD1 covers 9 bases. The length of the CDR3 is 15 residues. Germline CDR1 reads SGHNT; CDR2 reads YYREEE (reference sequence). Trimming took 2 bases from V and 5 from J; bases not matched to a gene: 7. The CDR3 region has the DNA TGTGCCAGCAGCTTACAAGACAGGGGGGGTGAGACCCAGTACTTC. This gives the protein CASSLQDRGGETQYF.

The rearrangement joins TRBV19 to TRBJ1-2, with D possibly matching TRBD1 (5 bases). CDR1 is LNHDA and CDR2 is SQIVND in the germline V gene (reference sequence). The CDR3 is 15 residues long. The germline V and J ends were trimmed by 1 base and 0 bases, with 9 bases remaining between them. The DNA of the CDR3 is TGTGCCAGTAGTATAGGGGGCAGCCCTAACTATGGCTACACCTTC. This gives the protein CASSIGGSPNYGYTF. Full variable domain (outside the CDR3, taken from reference TRBV19 and TRBJ1-2): DGGITQSPKYLFRKEGQNVTLSCEQNLNHDAMYWYRQDPGQGLRLIYYSQIVNDFQKGDIAEGYSVSREKKESFPLTVTSAQKNPTAFYLCASSIGGSPNYGYTFGSGTRLTVV.

The chain employs TRBV18 and TRBJ2-5; a weak D match, TRBD2 (6 bases). The V and J ends lost 3 bases and 0 bases respectively, with 11 bases between them. CDR3 length equals 15 residues. CDR1 is KGHSH, CDR2 LQKENI, per germline. CDR3 protein: CASSPRRADQETQYF. The CDR3 coding sequence is TGTGCCAGCTCACCCCGGAGGGCGGACCAAGAGACCCAGTACTTC.

The chain carries TRBV6-5 and TRBJ2-5; a weak D match, TRBD1 (5 bases). Looked up from germline, CDR1 is MNHEY and CDR2 is SVGAGI. Trimming removed 2 bases from V and 4 bases from J, with 14 bases in between. The CDR3 spans 15 residues. The CDR3 bases are TGTGCCAGCAGTTACGGTCGGCAGGGTATAGAGACCCAGTACTTC. This codes for CASSYGRQGIETQYF.

The J gene is TRBJ1-6, the V gene TRBV4-3; possible D gene TRBD1, 5 bases. CDR3 length: 15 amino acids. The germline V and J ends were trimmed by 0 bases and 10 bases, with 13 bases remaining between them. The germline gives CDR1 LGHNA, CDR2 YSLEER. DNA for the CDR3: TGCGCCAGCAGCCAAGATAGGGACCCACTGTCACCCCTCCACTTT. This translates into CASSQDRDPLSPLHF.

This chain links TRBV6-5 with TRBJ1-6; D is unclear. Germline V gene sequence: CDR1 MNHEY, CDR2 SVGAGI. This CDR3 comprises 15 residues. V lost 10 bases and J lost 0, with 13 bases in between. This chain's CDR3 is CAIPASSSYNSPLHF. Written as DNA, the CDR3 is TGTGCCATTCCGGCGTCGAGCTCCTATAATTCACCCCTCCACTTT.

The chain has TRBV27 and TRBJ2-3, with D tentatively TRBD2 (5 bases). Germline loops: CDR1 MNHEY, CDR2 SMNVEV (reference sequence). CDR3 size: 16 residues. The V and J ends lost 1 base and 0 bases respectively, with 11 bases between them. The CDR3 bases are TGTGCCAGCAGTTTATTCGGGGTATCTAGCACAGATACGCAGTATTTT. Translating gives CASSLFGVSSTDTQYF.

The chain recombines TRBV7-9 with TRBJ2-3; 8 bases line up with TRBD2. The germline V gene has CDR1 SEHNR and CDR2 FQNEAQ (reference sequence). Trimming took 5 bases from V and 0 from J; bases not matched to a gene: 7. The CDR3 extends over 16 amino acids. As DNA, the CDR3 is TGTGCCAGCAGCCTAGGCCCGGGGGGGAGCACAGATACGCAGTATTTT. Its protein product is CASSLGPGGSTDTQYF.

V usage is TRBV6-5 and J usage is TRBJ2-5; perhaps TRBD2 as D (6 bases). Germline CDR1 is MNHEY and CDR2 is SVGAGI. V lost 7 bases to trimming and J lost 5 bases, with 17 bases between them. There are 14 residues in the CDR3. The CDR3 loop is CASTPEGPEETQYF. CDR3 coding DNA: TGTGCCAGCACCCCGGAGGGACCGGAGGAGACCCAGTACTTC.

The sample holds one count of this clone. The V call is TRBV4-3, the J call TRBJ1-1; possible D gene TRBD1, 6 bases. CDR1 and CDR2 from the germline V gene are LGHNA and YSLEER. The CDR3 is 12 amino acids. V gave up 3 bases and J gave up 12 bases, with 14 bases separating them. Here the CDR3 DNA reads TGCGCCAGCAGCCACCAGGGGAGCCGGCCTTTCTTT. This translates into CASSHQGSRPFF.

This clone was recorded only once. V usage is TRBV14 and J usage is TRBJ2-5; maybe TRBD1 (5 bases). This CDR3 spans 14 amino acids. CDR1 and CDR2 from the germline V gene are SGHDN and FVKESK. Trimming removed 4 bases at V and 8 bases at J, with 17 bases between. DNA for the CDR3: TGTGCCAGCAGCCTTAGGACACCGGCCAACACCCAGTACTTC. Amino acid sequence: CASSLRTPANTQYF.

The chain couples TRBV7-9 to TRBJ2-3; 8 nucleotides match TRBD2. The trim removed 2 bases at V and 6 bases at J, leaving 16 bases unmatched. The CDR3 spans 18 residues. Germline CDR1 reads SEHNR; CDR2 reads FQNEAQ (reference sequence). CDR3 nucleotide sequence: TGTGCCAGCAGCTTACCGTTCGCTAGCGGGTCCCAGCGGGATACGCAGTATTTT. Protein: CASSLPFASGSQRDTQYF.

The gene calls are TRBV7-2 and TRBJ1-6; weak D call: TRBD1 (5 bases). The germline V gene encodes CDR1 SGHTA and CDR2 FQGNSA. The CDR3 sequence is 16 residues long. Deletions cut 0 bases from V and 5 bases from J, with 11 bases between. CDR3 residues: CASSLARQGNNSPLHF. The CDR3 DNA is TGTGCCAGCAGCTTAGCGCGGCAGGGTAATAATTCACCCCTCCACTTT.

V gene TRBV28 combines with J gene TRBJ1-5; D not resolved. Germline values: CDR1 MDHEN, CDR2 SYDVKM. The ends were cut back, 10 bases at V and 0 bases at J, with 10 bases in the middle. The CDR3 has 13 residues. CDR3 protein: CATESYSNQPQHF. The CDR3 region has the DNA TGTGCCACAGAATCTTATAGCAATCAGCCCCAGCATTTT.

The J gene is TRBJ2-3, the V gene TRBV12-5; D gene ambiguous. This CDR3 has 11 residues. Germline loops: CDR1 LGHNT, CDR2 FRNRAP. Trimming pared 5 bases from V and 5 bases from J, leaving 5 bases between. CDR3 coding DNA: TGTGCTAGTGGTGTAGAAGATACGCAGTATTTT. It encodes CASGVEDTQYF. The variable domain in full, completed from reference TRBV12-5 and TRBJ2-3, reads DARVTQTPRHKVTEMGQEVTMRCQPILGHNTVFWYRQTMMQGLELLAYFRNRAPLDDSGMPKDRFSAEMPDATLATLKIQPSEPRDSAVYFCASGVEDTQYFGPGTRLTVL.